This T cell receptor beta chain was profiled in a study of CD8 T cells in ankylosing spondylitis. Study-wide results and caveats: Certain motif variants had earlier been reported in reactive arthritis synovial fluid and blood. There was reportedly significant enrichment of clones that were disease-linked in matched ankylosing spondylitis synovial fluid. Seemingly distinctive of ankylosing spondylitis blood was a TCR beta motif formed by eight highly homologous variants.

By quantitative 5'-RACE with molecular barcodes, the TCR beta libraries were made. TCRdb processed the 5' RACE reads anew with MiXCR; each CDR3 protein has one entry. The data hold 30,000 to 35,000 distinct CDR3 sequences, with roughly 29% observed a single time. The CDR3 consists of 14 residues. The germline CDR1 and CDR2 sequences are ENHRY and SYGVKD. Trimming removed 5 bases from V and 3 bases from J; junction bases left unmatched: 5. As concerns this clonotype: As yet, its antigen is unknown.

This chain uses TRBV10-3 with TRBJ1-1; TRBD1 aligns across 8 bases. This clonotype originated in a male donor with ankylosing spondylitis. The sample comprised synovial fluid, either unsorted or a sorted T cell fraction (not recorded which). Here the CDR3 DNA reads TGTGCCATCAGTAACCCGACAGGGGACACTGAAGCTTTCTTT. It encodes CAISNPTGDTEAFF.